What follows are 2 T cell receptor beta chains derived from one specimen sequenced in a study of cytomegalovirus exposure and HLA in healthy donors. The study ran its PCR with 60 Vbeta and 13 Jbeta primers. Repertoires were generated with immunoSEQ multiplex PCR, while TCRdb's copy carries only in-frame clones and drops some. The data show about 130,000 clones, with 75% to 90% seen just once and 1% held by the top ten. The sample was PBMCs. Source of these receptors: a middle-aged man in good health and CMV-seronegative.

This clone appeared a few times. The CDR3 reads CASSVGTGPTDTQYF. CDR3 DNA sequence: TGCGCCAGCAGTGTAGGGACAGGGCCCACAGATACGCAGTATTTT. V usage is TRBV10-1 and J usage is TRBJ2-3; 9 bases are a match to TRBD1. This CDR3 region has 15 residues. V was clipped by 4 bases and J by 2 bases; unmatched bases: 4. Germline V gives CDR1 WNHNN, CDR2 SYGVQD (reference sequence).

This chain connects TRBV5-6 to TRBJ2-7; 13 bases align to TRBD2. V shed 3 bases and J 2 bases; nucleotides not matched to a gene: 2. From germline, CDR1 is SGHDT and CDR2 YYEEEE. This CDR3 is built from 15 residues. The CDR3 DNA reads TGTGCCAGCAGCTGGGGACTAGCGGGAACCTACGAGCAGTACTTC. Translating it yields CASSWGLAGTYEQYF.